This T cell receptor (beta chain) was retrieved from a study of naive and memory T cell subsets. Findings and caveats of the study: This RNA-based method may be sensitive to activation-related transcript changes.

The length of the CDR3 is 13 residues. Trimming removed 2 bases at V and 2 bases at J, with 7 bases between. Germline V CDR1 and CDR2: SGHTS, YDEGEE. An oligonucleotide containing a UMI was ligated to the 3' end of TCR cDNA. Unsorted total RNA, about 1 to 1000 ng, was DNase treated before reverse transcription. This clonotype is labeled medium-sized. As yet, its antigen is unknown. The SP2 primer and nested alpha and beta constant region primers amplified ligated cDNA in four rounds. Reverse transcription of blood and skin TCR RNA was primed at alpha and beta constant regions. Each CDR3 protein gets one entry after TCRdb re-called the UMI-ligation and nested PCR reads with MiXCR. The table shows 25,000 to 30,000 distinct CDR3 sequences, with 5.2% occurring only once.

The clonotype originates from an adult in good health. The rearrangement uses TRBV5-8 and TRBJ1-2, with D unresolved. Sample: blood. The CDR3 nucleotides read TGTGCCAGCAGCTTTGACGGGAACTATGGCTACACCTTC. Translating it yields CASSFDGNYGYTF.